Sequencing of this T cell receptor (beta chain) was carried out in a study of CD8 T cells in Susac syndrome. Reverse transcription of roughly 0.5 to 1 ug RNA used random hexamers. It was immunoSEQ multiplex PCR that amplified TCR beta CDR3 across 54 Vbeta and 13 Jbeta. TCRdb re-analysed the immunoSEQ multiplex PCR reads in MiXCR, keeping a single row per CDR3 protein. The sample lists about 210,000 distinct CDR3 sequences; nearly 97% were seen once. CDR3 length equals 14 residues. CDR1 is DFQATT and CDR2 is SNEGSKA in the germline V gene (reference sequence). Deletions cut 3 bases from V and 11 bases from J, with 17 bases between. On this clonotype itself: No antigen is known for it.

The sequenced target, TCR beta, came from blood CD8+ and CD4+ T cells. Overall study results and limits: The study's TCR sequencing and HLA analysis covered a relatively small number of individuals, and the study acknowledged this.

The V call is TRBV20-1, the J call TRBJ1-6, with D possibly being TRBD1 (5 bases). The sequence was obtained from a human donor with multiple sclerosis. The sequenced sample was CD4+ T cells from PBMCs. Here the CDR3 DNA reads TGCAGTGCTAGGACGGGGGTGAGCCGTCCACCCCTCCACTTT. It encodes CSARTGVSRPPLHF.